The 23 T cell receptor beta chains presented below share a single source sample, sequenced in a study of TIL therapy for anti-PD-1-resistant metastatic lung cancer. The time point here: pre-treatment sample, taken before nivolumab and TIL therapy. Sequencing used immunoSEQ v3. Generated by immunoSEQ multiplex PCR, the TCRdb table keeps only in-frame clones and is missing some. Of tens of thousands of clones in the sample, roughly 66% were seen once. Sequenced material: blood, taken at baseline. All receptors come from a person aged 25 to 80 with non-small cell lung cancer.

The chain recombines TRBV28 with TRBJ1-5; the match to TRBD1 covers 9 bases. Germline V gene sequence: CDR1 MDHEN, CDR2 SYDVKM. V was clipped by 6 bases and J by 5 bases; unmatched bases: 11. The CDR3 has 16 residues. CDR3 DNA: TGTGCCAGCAGGGTAGGGGGGACAGGGCACTATCAGCCCCAGCATTTT. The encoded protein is CASRVGGTGHYQPQHF.

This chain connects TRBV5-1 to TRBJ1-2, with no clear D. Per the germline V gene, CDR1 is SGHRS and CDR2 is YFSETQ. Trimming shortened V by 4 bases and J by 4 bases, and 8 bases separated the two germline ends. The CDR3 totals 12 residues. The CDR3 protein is CASSQEGYGYTF. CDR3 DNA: TGCGCCAGCAGCCAAGAGGGCTATGGCTACACCTTC.

The CDR3 DNA follows: TGTGCCAGCAGCTTTGAAGGCGGGGCCCGGGAGACCCAGTACTTC. It translates to CASSFEGGARETQYF. The chain recombines TRBV7-9 with TRBJ2-5, with D perhaps matching TRBD2 (6 bases). The CDR3 consists of 15 residues. V lost 3 bases, J lost 5 bases, and 16 bases lay in between. The germline V gene encodes CDR1 SEHNR and CDR2 FQNEAQ (reference sequence).

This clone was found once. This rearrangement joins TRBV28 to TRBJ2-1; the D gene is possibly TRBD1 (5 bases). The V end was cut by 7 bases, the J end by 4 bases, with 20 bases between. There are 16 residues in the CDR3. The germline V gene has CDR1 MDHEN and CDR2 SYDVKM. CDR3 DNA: TGTGCCAGCAACACCCCCTTAGGAGACAGATACAATGAGCAGTTCTTC. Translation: CASNTPLGDRYNEQFF.

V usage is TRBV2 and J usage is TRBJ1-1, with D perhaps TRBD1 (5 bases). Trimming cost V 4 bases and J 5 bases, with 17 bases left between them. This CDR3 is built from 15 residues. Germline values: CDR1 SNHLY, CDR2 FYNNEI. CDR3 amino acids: CASSARDGGRTEAFF. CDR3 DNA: TGTGCCAGCAGTGCCCGAGACGGGGGAAGGACTGAAGCTTTCTTT.

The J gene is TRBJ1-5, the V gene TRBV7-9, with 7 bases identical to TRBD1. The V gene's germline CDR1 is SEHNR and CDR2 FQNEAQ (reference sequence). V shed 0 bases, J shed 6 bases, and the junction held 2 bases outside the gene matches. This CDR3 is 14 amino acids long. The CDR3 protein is CASSLAGGPQPQHF. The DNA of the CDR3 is TGTGCCAGCAGCTTAGCAGGGGGCCCTCAGCCCCAGCATTTT.

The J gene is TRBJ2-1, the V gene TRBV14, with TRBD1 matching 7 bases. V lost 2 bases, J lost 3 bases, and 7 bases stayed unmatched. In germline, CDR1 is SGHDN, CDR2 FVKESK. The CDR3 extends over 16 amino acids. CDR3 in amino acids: CASSQLDRALYNEQFF. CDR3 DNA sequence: TGTGCCAGCAGCCAACTCGACAGGGCCCTCTACAATGAGCAGTTCTTC.

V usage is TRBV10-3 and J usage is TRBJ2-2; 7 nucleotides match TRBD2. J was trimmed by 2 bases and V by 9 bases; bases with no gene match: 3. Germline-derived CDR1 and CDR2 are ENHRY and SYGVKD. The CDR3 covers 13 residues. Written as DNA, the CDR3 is TGTGCCATGGGGGGGGAAAACACCGGGGAGCTGTTTTTT. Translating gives CAMGGENTGELFF.

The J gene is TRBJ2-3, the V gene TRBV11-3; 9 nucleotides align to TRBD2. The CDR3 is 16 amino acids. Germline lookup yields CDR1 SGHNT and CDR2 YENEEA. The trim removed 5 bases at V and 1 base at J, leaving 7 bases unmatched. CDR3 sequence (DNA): TGTGCCAGCAGCAAGGATAGCGGGGGAGGCACAGATACGCAGTATTTT. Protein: CASSKDSGGGTDTQYF.

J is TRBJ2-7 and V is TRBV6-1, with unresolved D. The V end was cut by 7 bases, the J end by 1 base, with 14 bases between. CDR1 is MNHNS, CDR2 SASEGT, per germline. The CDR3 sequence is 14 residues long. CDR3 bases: TGTGCCAGCAATGCTTGGGGTAAATCCTACGAGCAGTACTTC. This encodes CASNAWGKSYEQYF.

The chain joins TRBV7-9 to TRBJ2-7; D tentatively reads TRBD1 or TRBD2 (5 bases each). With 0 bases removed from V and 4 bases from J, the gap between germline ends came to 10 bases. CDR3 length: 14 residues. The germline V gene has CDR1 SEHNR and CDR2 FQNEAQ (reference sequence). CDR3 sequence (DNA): TGTGCCAGCAGCTTAGCCGGGACGATATACGAGCAGTACTTC. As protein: CASSLAGTIYEQYF.

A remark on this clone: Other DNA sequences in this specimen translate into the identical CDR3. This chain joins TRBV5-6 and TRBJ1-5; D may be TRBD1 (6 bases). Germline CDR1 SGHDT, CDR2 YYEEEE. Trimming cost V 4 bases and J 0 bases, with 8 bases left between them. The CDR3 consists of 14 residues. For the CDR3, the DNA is TGTGCCAGCAGCCGGACAGATAGCAATCAGCCCCAGCATTTT. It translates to CASSRTDSNQPQHF.

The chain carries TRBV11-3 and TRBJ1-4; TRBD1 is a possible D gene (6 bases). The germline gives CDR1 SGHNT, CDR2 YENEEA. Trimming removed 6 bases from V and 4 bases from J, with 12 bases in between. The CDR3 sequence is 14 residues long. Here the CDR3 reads CASSADSYNEKLFF. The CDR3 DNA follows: TGTGCCAGCAGTGCGGACAGCTATAATGAAAAACTGTTTTTT.

The CDR3 DNA follows: TGTGCTAGTGGTCGAACCCTCCCGGGAGGAGTGATCCATGAGCAGTTCTTC. Its protein product is CASGRTLPGGVIHEQFF. The chain joins TRBV12-5 to TRBJ2-1, with 7 nucleotides matching TRBD2. This CDR3 contains 17 residues. Germline V lookup: CDR1 LGHNT, CDR2 FRNRAP. Unmatched junction bases numbered 18, after V lost 5 bases and J lost 8 bases.

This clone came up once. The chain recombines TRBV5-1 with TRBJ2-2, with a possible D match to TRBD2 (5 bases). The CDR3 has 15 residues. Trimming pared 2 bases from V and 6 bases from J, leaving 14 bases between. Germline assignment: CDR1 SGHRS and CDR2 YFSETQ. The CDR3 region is CASSFNTGSAGELFF. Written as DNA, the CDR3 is TGCGCCAGCAGCTTCAACACGGGATCGGCCGGGGAGCTGTTTTTT.

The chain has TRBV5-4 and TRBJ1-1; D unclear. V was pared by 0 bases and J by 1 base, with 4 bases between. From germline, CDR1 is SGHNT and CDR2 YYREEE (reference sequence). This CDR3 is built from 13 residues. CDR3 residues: CASSLARNTEAFF. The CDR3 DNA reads TGTGCCAGCAGCTTGGCCAGGAACACTGAAGCTTTCTTT.

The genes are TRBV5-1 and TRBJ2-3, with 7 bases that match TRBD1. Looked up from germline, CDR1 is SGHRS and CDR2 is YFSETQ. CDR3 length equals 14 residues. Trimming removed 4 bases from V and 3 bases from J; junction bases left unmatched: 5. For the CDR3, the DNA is TGCGCCAGCAGCACAGGGGAATGGACAGATACGCAGTATTTT. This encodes CASSTGEWTDTQYF. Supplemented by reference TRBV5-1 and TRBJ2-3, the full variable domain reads KAGVTQTPRYLIKTRGQQVTLSCSPISGHRSVSWYQQTPGQGLQFLFEYFSETQRNKGNFPGRFSGRQFSNSRSEMNVSTLELGDSALYLCASSTGEWTDTQYFGPGTRLTVL.

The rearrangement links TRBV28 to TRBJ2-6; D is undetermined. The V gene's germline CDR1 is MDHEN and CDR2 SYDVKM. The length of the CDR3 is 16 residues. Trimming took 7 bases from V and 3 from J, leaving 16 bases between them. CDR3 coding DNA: TGTGCCAGCACCGGAATCCGGGCGTTTGGGGCCAACGTCCTGACTTTC. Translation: CASTGIRAFGANVLTF.

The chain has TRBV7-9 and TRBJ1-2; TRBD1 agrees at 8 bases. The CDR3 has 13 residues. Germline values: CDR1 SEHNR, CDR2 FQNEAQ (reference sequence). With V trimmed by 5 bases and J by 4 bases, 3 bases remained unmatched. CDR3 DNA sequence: TGTGCCAGCAGCCAGACAGGGGTCTATGGCTACACCTTC. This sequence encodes CASSQTGVYGYTF.

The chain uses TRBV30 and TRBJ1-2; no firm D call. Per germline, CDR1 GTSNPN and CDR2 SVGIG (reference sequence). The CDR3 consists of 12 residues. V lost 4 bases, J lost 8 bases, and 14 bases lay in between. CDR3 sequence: CAWTRDGRGYTF. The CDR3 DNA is TGTGCCTGGACCCGGGATGGGCGCGGCTACACCTTC. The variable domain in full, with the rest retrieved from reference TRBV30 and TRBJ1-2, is SQTIHQWPATLVQPVGSPLSLECTVEGTSNPNLYWYRQAAGRGLQLLFYSVGIGQISSEVPQNLSASRPQDRQFILSSKKLLLSDSGFYLCAWTRDGRGYTFGSGTRLTVV.

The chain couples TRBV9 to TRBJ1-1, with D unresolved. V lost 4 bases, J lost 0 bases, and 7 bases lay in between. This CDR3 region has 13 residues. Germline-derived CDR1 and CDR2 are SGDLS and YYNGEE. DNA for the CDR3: TGTGCCAGCAGCTTCTCCCTGAACACTGAAGCTTTCTTT. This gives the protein CASSFSLNTEAFF. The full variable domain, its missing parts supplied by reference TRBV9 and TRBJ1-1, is DSGVTQTPKHLITATGQRVTLRCSPRSGDLSVYWYQQSLDQGLQFLIQYYNGEERAKGNILERFSAQQFPDLHSELNLSSLELGDSALYFCASSFSLNTEAFFGQGTRLTVV.

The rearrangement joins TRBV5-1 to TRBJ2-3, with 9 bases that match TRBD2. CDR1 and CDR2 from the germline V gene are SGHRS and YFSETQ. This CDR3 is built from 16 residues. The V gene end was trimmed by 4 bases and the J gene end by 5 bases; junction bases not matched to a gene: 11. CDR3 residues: CASSLGRSSGKDTQYF. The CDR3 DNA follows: TGCGCCAGCAGCCTCGGCCGGTCTAGCGGGAAAGATACGCAGTATTTT.

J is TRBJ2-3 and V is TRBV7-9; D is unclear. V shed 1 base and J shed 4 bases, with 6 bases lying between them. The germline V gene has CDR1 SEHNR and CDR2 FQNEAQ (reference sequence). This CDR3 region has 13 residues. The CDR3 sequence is CASSLGKADTQYF. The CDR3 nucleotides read TGTGCCAGCAGCTTAGGCAAGGCAGATACGCAGTATTTT.